The rows below give T cell receptor beta chains drawn from one sample of a study of T cells of healthy individuals. TCRdb fed the 5' RACE reads into MiXCR, producing one record per CDR3 protein. Here the sample spans 63,000 or so distinct CDR3 sequences, 16% being singletons. The receptors come from a human donor in good health. The CDR3 runs from the conserved cysteine through the conserved F or W. Fields, in order: clone size, V gene, J gene, D gene, CDR3 DNA, CDR3 protein. A D gene is named only where the DNA matches it firmly. Clone size appears in some rows only: once, few, many, or a class for an expanded clone.

clone size: NA
V gene: TRBV27
J gene: TRBJ2-1
D gene: NA
CDR3 DNA: TGTGCCAGCAGTTTAGACAGGCCACGTGAGCAGTTCTTC
CDR3 protein: CASSLDRPREQFF

clone size: NA
V gene: TRBV28
J gene: TRBJ1-6
D gene: TRBD1
CDR3 DNA: TGTGCCAGCAGTTTCGGGACAGCCCTGTATAATTCACCCCTCCACTTT
CDR3 protein: CASSFGTALYNSPLHF

clone size: few
V gene: TRBV9
J gene: TRBJ1-2
D gene: TRBD1
CDR3 DNA: TGTGCCAGCAGCGTAATGGGACAGGGGACCTATGGCTACACCTTC
CDR3 protein: CASSVMGQGTYGYTF

clone size: NA
V gene: TRBV10-3
J gene: TRBJ1-1
D gene: TRBD1
CDR3 DNA: TGTGCCATCAGTGATAGTGGGACAGGGGTTCCTGAAGCTTTCTTT
CDR3 protein: CAISDSGTGVPEAFF

clone size: many
V gene: TRBV24-1
J gene: TRBJ2-3
D gene: TRBD1
CDR3 DNA: TGTGCCACCAGTGCTCCGACAGGGGGCGCAGATACGCAGTATTTT
CDR3 protein: CATSAPTGGADTQYF

clone size: NA
V gene: TRBV6-1
J gene: TRBJ1-1
D gene: NA
CDR3 DNA: TGTGCCAGCAGTGTACTAGTTTGGGGCACTGAAGCTTTCTTT
CDR3 protein: CASSVLVWGTEAFF

clone size: NA
V gene: TRBV18
J gene: TRBJ2-3
D gene: NA
CDR3 DNA: TGTGCCAGCTCACCGACCAAGAGCATGACAGATACGCAGTATTTT
CDR3 protein: CASSPTKSMTDTQYF

clone size: many
V gene: TRBV12-3/TRBV12-4
J gene: TRBJ1-1
D gene: NA
CDR3 DNA: TGTGCCAGCAGCCGAACAGGGGAAGCTTTCTTT
CDR3 protein: CASSRTGEAFF

clone size: many
V gene: TRBV9
J gene: TRBJ2-3
D gene: NA
CDR3 DNA: TGTGCCAGCAGCGGTGTGGGGGGGCCCCCAGATACGCAGTATTTT
CDR3 protein: CASSGVGGPPDTQYF

clone size: many
V gene: TRBV10-3
J gene: TRBJ2-3
D gene: NA
CDR3 DNA: TGTGCCATCAGTGACAGGGGCAACACAGATACGCAGTATTTT
CDR3 protein: CAISDRGNTDTQYF

clone size: many
V gene: TRBV28
J gene: TRBJ1-1
D gene: NA
CDR3 DNA: TGTGCCAGCATTCCTACGGCGGGGGCAGTGAACACTGAAGCTTTCTTT
CDR3 protein: CASIPTAGAVNTEAFF

clone size: few
V gene: TRBV27
J gene: TRBJ2-1
D gene: NA
CDR3 DNA: TGTGCCAGCAGTCTCGCCGAACTTGGACCCGGTTACAATGAGCAGTTCTTC
CDR3 protein: CASSLAELGPGYNEQFF

clone size: many
V gene: TRBV6-1
J gene: TRBJ2-5
D gene: NA
CDR3 DNA: TGTGCCAGCAGTCCTACCTGGCGGGGAGAGACCCAGTACTTC
CDR3 protein: CASSPTWRGETQYF

clone size: many
V gene: TRBV28
J gene: TRBJ1-1
D gene: NA
CDR3 DNA: TGTGCCAGCAGGGCCGCGTGGGGGAACAACACTGAAGCTTTCTTT
CDR3 protein: CASRAAWGNNTEAFF

clone size: many
V gene: TRBV2
J gene: TRBJ1-2
D gene: NA
CDR3 DNA: TGTGCCAGCGGCCAGAATGAGGGCTATGGCTACACCTTC
CDR3 protein: CASGQNEGYGYTF

clone size: many
V gene: TRBV12-5
J gene: TRBJ2-6
D gene: NA
CDR3 DNA: TGTGCTAGTGGTTCAAAGGGCACTGGGGCCAACGTCCTGACTTTC
CDR3 protein: CASGSKGTGANVLTF

clone size: NA
V gene: TRBV28
J gene: TRBJ2-3
D gene: TRBD2
CDR3 DNA: TGTGCCAGCAGTTGGGGACTAGCGGGGGGCTCAGATACGCAGTATTTT
CDR3 protein: CASSWGLAGGSDTQYF

clone size: few
V gene: TRBV5-1
J gene: TRBJ1-5
D gene: NA
CDR3 DNA: TGCGCCAGCAGCTTGGAAGGGGTTGTGAATCAGCCCCAGCATTTT
CDR3 protein: CASSLEGVVNQPQHF

clone size: few
V gene: TRBV10-3
J gene: TRBJ2-7
D gene: TRBD1
CDR3 DNA: TGTGCCATCAGTGAAACGGTTGGGGACAGGGTAAACGAGCAGTACTTC
CDR3 protein: CAISETVGDRVNEQYF

clone size: NA
V gene: TRBV7-9
J gene: TRBJ2-5
D gene: NA
CDR3 DNA: TGTGCCAGCAGCCAACTAACCCAGAGGACCCAGTACTTC
CDR3 protein: CASSQLTQRTQYF

clone size: NA
V gene: TRBV20-1
J gene: TRBJ1-1
D gene: NA
CDR3 DNA: TGCAGTGCTTTTAAGAGAATGAACACTGAAGCTTTCTTT
CDR3 protein: CSAFKRMNTEAFF

clone size: few
V gene: TRBV4-2
J gene: TRBJ2-5
D gene: NA
CDR3 DNA: TGTGCCAGCAGCCAAGAGGTCCGGGGGCCTCAAGAGACCCAGTACTTC
CDR3 protein: CASSQEVRGPQETQYF

clone size: many
V gene: TRBV5-1
J gene: TRBJ2-2
D gene: NA
CDR3 DNA: TGCGCCAGCAGCTTGGCCCCTCCGGGGACCGGGGAGCTGTTTTTT
CDR3 protein: CASSLAPPGTGELFF

clone size: few
V gene: TRBV5-1
J gene: TRBJ2-2
D gene: TRBD2
CDR3 DNA: TGCGCCAGCGAAGCGGGGCTAGGGATCGGACGCACCGGGGAGCTGTTTTTT
CDR3 protein: CASEAGLGIGRTGELFF

clone size: many
V gene: TRBV6-5
J gene: TRBJ1-2
D gene: TRBD1
CDR3 DNA: TGTGCCAGCAGTTACGGTGGCAGGGGGCTCTTTAACTATGGCTACACCTTC
CDR3 protein: CASSYGGRGLFNYGYTF

clone size: many
V gene: TRBV10-3
J gene: TRBJ1-2
D gene: NA
CDR3 DNA: TGTGCCATCAGTGAGACCCGCAGGGGAGTCGATAACTATGGCTACACCTTC
CDR3 protein: CAISETRRGVDNYGYTF

clone size: few
V gene: TRBV6-5
J gene: TRBJ2-3
D gene: NA
CDR3 DNA: TGTGCCAGCAGTTACTCGGCGAGGGGAAAGGGCAGCACAGATACGCAGTATTTT
CDR3 protein: CASSYSARGKGSTDTQYF

clone size: few
V gene: TRBV7-9
J gene: TRBJ2-7
D gene: NA
CDR3 DNA: TGTGCCAGCAGTCCGGACAGCACCTACGAGCAGTACTTC
CDR3 protein: CASSPDSTYEQYF

clone size: many
V gene: TRBV7-2
J gene: TRBJ2-5
D gene: NA
CDR3 DNA: TGTGCCAGCAGCTTTACTCTCAGGGAGACCCAGTACTTC
CDR3 protein: CASSFTLRETQYF

clone size: NA
V gene: TRBV9
J gene: TRBJ2-3
D gene: NA
CDR3 DNA: TGTGCCAGCAGTTTGGGGGGCCGGGTAGCATCTAGCACAGATACGCAGTATTTT
CDR3 protein: CASSLGGRVASSTDTQYF

clone size: NA
V gene: TRBV29-1
J gene: TRBJ2-7
D gene: TRBD1
CDR3 DNA: TGCAGCGTTTCCCGACAGGGTGGCAACGAGCAGTACTTC
CDR3 protein: CSVSRQGGNEQYF

clone size: many
V gene: TRBV5-4
J gene: TRBJ2-3
D gene: TRBD2
CDR3 DNA: TGTGCCAGCAGCTGGTTAGCGGGAGGGCGGACAGATACGCAGTATTTT
CDR3 protein: CASSWLAGGRTDTQYF

clone size: few
V gene: TRBV6-5
J gene: TRBJ2-3
D gene: TRBD1
CDR3 DNA: TGTGCCAGCAGTCCAGGACAGGGGATCGTAGTTGATACGCAGTATTTT
CDR3 protein: CASSPGQGIVVDTQYF

clone size: NA
V gene: TRBV11-2
J gene: TRBJ2-7
D gene: NA
CDR3 DNA: TGTGCCAGCAGCTTAGATAAGGTCGCCTACGAGCAGTACTTC
CDR3 protein: CASSLDKVAYEQYF

clone size: few
V gene: TRBV10-2
J gene: TRBJ2-5
D gene: NA
CDR3 DNA: TGCGCCAGCAGTGAGTGTCCCACTCTACAAGAGACCCAGTACTTC
CDR3 protein: CASSECPTLQETQYF

clone size: many
V gene: TRBV20-1
J gene: TRBJ1-1
D gene: NA
CDR3 DNA: TGCAGTGCTACGCCCCAGCACTCACGTGAAGCTTTCTTT
CDR3 protein: CSATPQHSREAFF

clone size: NA
V gene: TRBV4-1
J gene: TRBJ1-5
D gene: NA
CDR3 DNA: TGCGCCAGCAGCCAAGAAAAAGGGGGAAATCAGCCCCAGCATTTT
CDR3 protein: CASSQEKGGNQPQHF

clone size: NA
V gene: TRBV27
J gene: TRBJ1-1
D gene: NA
CDR3 DNA: TGTGCCAGCAGTTTATACCCTCTGAACACTGAAGCTTTCTTT
CDR3 protein: CASSLYPLNTEAFF

clone size: NA
V gene: TRBV28
J gene: TRBJ2-5
D gene: TRBD2
CDR3 DNA: TGTGCCAGCAGTTTCGCCGGGGGGGGAACCCAAGAGACCCAGTACTTC
CDR3 protein: CASSFAGGGTQETQYF

clone size: NA
V gene: TRBV30
J gene: TRBJ1-1
D gene: NA
CDR3 DNA: TGTGCCTGGAGTGTAAAAGGCTCAGGGGTGCTCCGACGAGCTTTCTTT
CDR3 protein: CAWSVKGSGVLRRAFF

clone size: many
V gene: TRBV7-9
J gene: TRBJ2-7
D gene: NA
CDR3 DNA: TGTGCCAGCAGCTTAAGGAGAATAGCGGACTCCTACGAGCAGTACTTC
CDR3 protein: CASSLRRIADSYEQYF

clone size: NA
V gene: TRBV5-1
J gene: TRBJ2-6
D gene: TRBD1
CDR3 DNA: TGCGCCAGCAGCTTGGTTCTTACAGGGGGCTATGGGGCCAACGTCCTGACTTTC
CDR3 protein: CASSLVLTGGYGANVLTF

clone size: NA
V gene: TRBV7-2
J gene: TRBJ1-5
D gene: NA
CDR3 DNA: TGTGCCAGCAGTAGATCACCGAATCAGCCCCAGCATTTT
CDR3 protein: CASSRSPNQPQHF

clone size: many
V gene: TRBV5-1
J gene: TRBJ1-1
D gene: TRBD1
CDR3 DNA: TGCGCCAGCAGCTTAGGGACAGTGTTCAACACTGAAGCTTTCTTT
CDR3 protein: CASSLGTVFNTEAFF

clone size: many
V gene: TRBV20-1
J gene: TRBJ2-2
D gene: NA
CDR3 DNA: TGCAGTGCTAGGTCAGGGTACACCGGGGAGCTGTTTTTT
CDR3 protein: CSARSGYTGELFF

clone size: NA
V gene: TRBV2
J gene: TRBJ2-5
D gene: TRBD2
CDR3 DNA: TGTGCCAGCAGTGGTTGGGCCGCCGGGACTAAAGAGACCCAGTACTTC
CDR3 protein: CASSGWAAGTKETQYF

clone size: few
V gene: TRBV4-1
J gene: TRBJ2-3
D gene: NA
CDR3 DNA: TGCGCCAGCAGCCAAGACTCCAATACAGATACGCAGTATTTT
CDR3 protein: CASSQDSNTDTQYF

clone size: many
V gene: TRBV11-2
J gene: TRBJ1-1
D gene: NA
CDR3 DNA: TGTGCCAGCAGCTTAGTCCTGCGGGTGAACACTGAAGCTTTCTTT
CDR3 protein: CASSLVLRVNTEAFF

clone size: NA
V gene: TRBV4-2
J gene: TRBJ2-7
D gene: TRBD1
CDR3 DNA: TGTGCCAGCAGCCACGCCGACAGGGACGAGCAGTACTTC
CDR3 protein: CASSHADRDEQYF

clone size: few
V gene: TRBV20-1
J gene: TRBJ1-5
D gene: NA
CDR3 DNA: TGCAGTGCTAGAGAGGGGTTTTTGGGCAATCAGCCCCAGCATTTT
CDR3 protein: CSAREGFLGNQPQHF

clone size: many
V gene: TRBV5-6
J gene: TRBJ2-7
D gene: NA
CDR3 DNA: TGTGCCAGCAGCTTAACAGGGATCTACGAGCAGTACTTC
CDR3 protein: CASSLTGIYEQYF

clone size: NA
V gene: TRBV3-1
J gene: TRBJ2-1
D gene: NA
CDR3 DNA: TGTGCCAGCAGCCTAGACGGGAGCTCCTACAATGAGCAGTTCTTC
CDR3 protein: CASSLDGSSYNEQFF

clone size: few
V gene: TRBV20-1
J gene: TRBJ2-7
D gene: TRBD2
CDR3 DNA: TGCAGTGCTAGAGGGGGACTTCTAGCGGGCGCCGGGCCCTCCTACGAGCAGTACTTC
CDR3 protein: CSARGGLLAGAGPSYEQYF

clone size: NA
V gene: TRBV20-1
J gene: TRBJ2-5
D gene: NA
CDR3 DNA: TGCACAATTGGGGGGGAGACCCAGTACTTC
CDR3 protein: CTIGGETQYF

clone size: medium-sized
V gene: TRBV20-1
J gene: TRBJ2-7
D gene: TRBD2
CDR3 DNA: TGCAGTGCTAGGGGGACTAGCGGCCCCTACGAGCAGTACTTC
CDR3 protein: CSARGTSGPYEQYF

clone size: NA
V gene: TRBV27
J gene: TRBJ2-1
D gene: NA
CDR3 DNA: TGTGCCAGCAGTCGCGGCGATGAGCAGTTCTTC
CDR3 protein: CASSRGDEQFF

clone size: many
V gene: TRBV3-1
J gene: TRBJ2-3
D gene: NA
CDR3 DNA: TGTGCCAGCAGCCAAAACTCCGCTGGGTCGCAGTATTTT
CDR3 protein: CASSQNSAGSQYF